The T cell receptor beta chain described here comes from a study of blood T cell repertoires in COVID-19. In the study's own analysis: Amplified reference gene primers provided the basis for estimating nucleated cell counts. Libraries were prepared by immunoSEQ multiplex PCR; TCRdb keeps only in-frame clonotypes and omits some of them. That table supplies the V and J calls and clone size; D and trimming were determined from the DNA. Among about 43,000 clones, about 85% were seen once, and the ten largest hold 9.6%. The CDR3 has 13 residues. The V gene's germline CDR1 is SNHLY and CDR2 FYNNEI. V dropped 7 bases and J dropped 2 bases, with 11 bases sitting between them. In this sample, this clone turned up a few times.

The chain links TRBV2 to TRBJ1-2; a weak D match, TRBD1 (5 bases). Sequenced: peripheral blood. This sequence was found in a woman older than 75 with active COVID-19. CDR3 sequence (DNA): TGTGCCAGCACCTGGGGGGGAAACTATGGCTACACCTTC. It yields the protein CASTWGGNYGYTF.